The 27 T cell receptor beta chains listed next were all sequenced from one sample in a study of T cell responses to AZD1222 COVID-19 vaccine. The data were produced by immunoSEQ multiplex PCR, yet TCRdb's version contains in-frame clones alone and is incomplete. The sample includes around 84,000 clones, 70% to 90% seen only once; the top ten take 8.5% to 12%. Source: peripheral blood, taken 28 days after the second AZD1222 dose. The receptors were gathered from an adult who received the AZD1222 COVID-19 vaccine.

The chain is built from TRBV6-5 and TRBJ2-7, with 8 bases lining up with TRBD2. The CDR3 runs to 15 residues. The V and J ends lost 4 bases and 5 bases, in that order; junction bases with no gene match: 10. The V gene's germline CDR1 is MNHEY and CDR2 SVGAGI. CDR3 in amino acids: CASSSPGLVFHEQYF. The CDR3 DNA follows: TGTGCCAGCAGTTCTCCGGGACTAGTGTTCCACGAGCAGTACTTC.

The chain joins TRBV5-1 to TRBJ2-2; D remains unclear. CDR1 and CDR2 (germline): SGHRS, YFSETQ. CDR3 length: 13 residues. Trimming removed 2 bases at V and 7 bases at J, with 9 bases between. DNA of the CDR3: TGCGCCAGCAGCTTAATTCCGAGCGGGGAGCTGTTTTTT. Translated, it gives CASSLIPSGELFF.

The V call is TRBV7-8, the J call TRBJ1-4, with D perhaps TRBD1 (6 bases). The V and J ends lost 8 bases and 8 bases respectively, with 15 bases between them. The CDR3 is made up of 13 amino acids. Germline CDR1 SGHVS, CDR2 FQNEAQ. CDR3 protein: CASGPGRGEKLFF. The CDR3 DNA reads TGTGCCAGCGGTCCCGGAAGGGGGGAAAAACTGTTTTTT.

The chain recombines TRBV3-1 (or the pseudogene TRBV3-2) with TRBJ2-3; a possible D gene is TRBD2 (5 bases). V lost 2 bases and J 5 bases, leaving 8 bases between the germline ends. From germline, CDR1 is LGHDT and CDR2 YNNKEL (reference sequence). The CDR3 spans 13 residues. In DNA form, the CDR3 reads TGTGCCAGCAGCCAACTGAGGGTAGATACGCAGTATTTT. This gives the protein CASSQLRVDTQYF.

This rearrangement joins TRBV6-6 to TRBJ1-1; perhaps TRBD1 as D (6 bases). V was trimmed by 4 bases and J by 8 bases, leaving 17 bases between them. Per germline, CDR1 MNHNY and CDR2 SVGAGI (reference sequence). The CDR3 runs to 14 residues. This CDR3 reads CASSSPTRGGEAFF. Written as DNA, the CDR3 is TGTGCCAGCAGTTCCCCGACCAGGGGAGGCGAAGCTTTCTTT.

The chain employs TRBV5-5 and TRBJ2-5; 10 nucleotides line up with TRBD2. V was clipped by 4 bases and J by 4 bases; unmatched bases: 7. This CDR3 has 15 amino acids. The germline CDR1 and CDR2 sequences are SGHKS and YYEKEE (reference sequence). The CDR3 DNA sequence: TGTGCCAGCAGCCCAAGCGGGGGGGCCTCAGAGACCCAGTACTTC. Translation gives CASSPSGGASETQYF.

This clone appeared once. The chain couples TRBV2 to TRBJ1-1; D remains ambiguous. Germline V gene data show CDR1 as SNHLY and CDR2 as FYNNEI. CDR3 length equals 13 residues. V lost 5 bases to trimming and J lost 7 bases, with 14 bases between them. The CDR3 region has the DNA TGTGCCAGCAGTCCACATGCCGCGGTTGAAGCTTTCTTT. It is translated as CASSPHAAVEAFF. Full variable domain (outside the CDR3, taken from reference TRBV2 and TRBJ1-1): EPEVTQTPSHQVTQMGQEVILRCVPISNHLYFYWYRQILGQKVEFLVSFYNNEISEKSEIFDDQFSVERPDGSNFTLKIRSTKLEDSAMYFCASSPHAAVEAFFGQGTRLTVV.

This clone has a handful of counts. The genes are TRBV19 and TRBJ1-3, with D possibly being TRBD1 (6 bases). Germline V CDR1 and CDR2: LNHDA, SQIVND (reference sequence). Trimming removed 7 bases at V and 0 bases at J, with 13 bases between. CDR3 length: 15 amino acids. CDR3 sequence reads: CASTARGISGNTIYF. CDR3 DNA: TGTGCCAGTACCGCGAGGGGGATCTCTGGAAACACCATATATTTT.

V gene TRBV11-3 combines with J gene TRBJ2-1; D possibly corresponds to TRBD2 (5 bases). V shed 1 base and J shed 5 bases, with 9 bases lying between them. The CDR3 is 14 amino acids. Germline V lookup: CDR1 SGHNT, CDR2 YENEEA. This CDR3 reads CASSLAGSNNEQFF. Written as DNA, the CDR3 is TGTGCCAGCAGCTTAGCGGGGTCGAACAATGAGCAGTTCTTC.

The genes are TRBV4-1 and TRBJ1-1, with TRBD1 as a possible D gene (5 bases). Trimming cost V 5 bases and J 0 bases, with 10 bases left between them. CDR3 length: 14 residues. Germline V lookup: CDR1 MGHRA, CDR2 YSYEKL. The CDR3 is CASSYGTVNTEAFF. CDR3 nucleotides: TGCGCCAGCAGCTACGGGACGGTGAACACTGAAGCTTTCTTT.

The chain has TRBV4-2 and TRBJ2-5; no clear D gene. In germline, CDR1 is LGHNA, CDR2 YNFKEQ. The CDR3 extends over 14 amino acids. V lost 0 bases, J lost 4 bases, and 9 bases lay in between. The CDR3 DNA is TGTGCCAGCAGCCAAGATAGGACGCGAGAGACCCAGTACTTC. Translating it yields CASSQDRTRETQYF.

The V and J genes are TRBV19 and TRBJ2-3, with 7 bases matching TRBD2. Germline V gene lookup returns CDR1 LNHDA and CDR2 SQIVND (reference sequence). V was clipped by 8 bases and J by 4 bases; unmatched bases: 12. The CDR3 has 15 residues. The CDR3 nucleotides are TGTGCCAGTGGAACGGGGAGGGATCCTCCAGATACGCAGTATTTT. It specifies CASGTGRDPPDTQYF. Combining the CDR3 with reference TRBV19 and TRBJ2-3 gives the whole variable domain DGGITQSPKYLFRKEGQNVTLSCEQNLNHDAMYWYRQDPGQGLRLIYYSQIVNDFQKGDIAEGYSVSREKKESFPLTVTSAQKNPTAFYLCASGTGRDPPDTQYFGPGTRLTVL.

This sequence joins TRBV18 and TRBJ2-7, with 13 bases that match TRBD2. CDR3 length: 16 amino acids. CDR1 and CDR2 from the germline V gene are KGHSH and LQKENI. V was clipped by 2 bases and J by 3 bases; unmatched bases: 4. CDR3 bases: TGTGCCAGCTCACCAAGGACTAGCGGGAGATACTACGAGCAGTACTTC. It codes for CASSPRTSGRYYEQYF.

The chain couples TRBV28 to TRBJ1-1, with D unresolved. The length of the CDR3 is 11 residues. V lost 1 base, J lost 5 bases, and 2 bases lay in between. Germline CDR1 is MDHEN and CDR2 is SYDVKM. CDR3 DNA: TGTGCCAGCAGTTTATTTACTGAAGCTTTCTTT. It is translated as CASSLFTEAFF. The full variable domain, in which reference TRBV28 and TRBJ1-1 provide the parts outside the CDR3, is DVKVTQSSRYLVKRTGEKVFLECVQDMDHENMFWYRQDPGLGLRLIYFSYDVKMKEKGDIPEGYSVSREKKERFSLILESASTNQTSMYLCASSLFTEAFFGQGTRLTVV.

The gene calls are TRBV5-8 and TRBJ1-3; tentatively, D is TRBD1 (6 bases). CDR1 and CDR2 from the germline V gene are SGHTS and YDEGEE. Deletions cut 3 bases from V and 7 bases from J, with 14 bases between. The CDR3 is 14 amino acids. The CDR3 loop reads CASSSGQGGNTIYF. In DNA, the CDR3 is TGTGCCAGCAGCTCGGGACAAGGAGGGAACACCATATATTTT.

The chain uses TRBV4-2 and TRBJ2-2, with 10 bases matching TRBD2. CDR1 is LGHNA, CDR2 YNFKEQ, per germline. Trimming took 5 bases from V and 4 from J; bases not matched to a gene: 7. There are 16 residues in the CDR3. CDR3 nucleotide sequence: TGTGCCAGCAGCTTAGCGGGGGGAATGGTCACCGGGGAGCTGTTTTTT. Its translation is CASSLAGGMVTGELFF.

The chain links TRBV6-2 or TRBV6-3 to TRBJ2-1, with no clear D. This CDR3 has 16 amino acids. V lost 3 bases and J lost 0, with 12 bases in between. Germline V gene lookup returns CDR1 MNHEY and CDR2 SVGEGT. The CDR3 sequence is CASSYSDGYSYNEQFF. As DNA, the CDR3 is TGTGCCAGCAGTTATTCGGACGGATACTCCTACAATGAGCAGTTCTTC.

The CDR3, as DNA: TGTGCCAGCAGCTTGTACAGTATAGGCTCACCCCTCCACTTT. Translation: CASSLYSIGSPLHF. This sequence joins TRBV5-6 and TRBJ1-6; D is unclear. CDR1 and CDR2 from the germline V gene are SGHDT and YYEEEE. Trimming left V 1 base short and J 10 bases short, with 12 bases between. The CDR3 is 14 residues long.

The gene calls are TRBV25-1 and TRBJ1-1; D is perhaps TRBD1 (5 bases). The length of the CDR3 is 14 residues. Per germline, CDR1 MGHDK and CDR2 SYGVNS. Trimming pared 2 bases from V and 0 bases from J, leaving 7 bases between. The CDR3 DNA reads TGTGCCAGCAGTGAACAGGGCGTGAACACTGAAGCTTTCTTT. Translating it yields CASSEQGVNTEAFF.

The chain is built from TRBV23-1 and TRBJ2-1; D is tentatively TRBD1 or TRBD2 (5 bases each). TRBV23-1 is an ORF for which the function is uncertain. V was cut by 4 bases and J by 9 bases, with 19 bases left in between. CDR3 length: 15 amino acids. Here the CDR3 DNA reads TGCGCCAGCAGTCTTCTTGGGACGACAAGGCGTGAGCAGTTCTTC. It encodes CASSLLGTTRREQFF.

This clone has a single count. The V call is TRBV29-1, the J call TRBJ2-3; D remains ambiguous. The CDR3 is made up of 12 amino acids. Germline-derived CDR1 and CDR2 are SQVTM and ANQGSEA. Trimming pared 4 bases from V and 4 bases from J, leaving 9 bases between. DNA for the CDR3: TGCAGCGTTGTACTCGAGTCAGATACGCAGTATTTT. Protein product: CSVVLESDTQYF.

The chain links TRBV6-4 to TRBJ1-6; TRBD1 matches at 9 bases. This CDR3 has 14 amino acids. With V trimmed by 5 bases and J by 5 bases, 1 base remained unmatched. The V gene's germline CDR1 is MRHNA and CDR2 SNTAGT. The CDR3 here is CASSRDRDNSPLHF. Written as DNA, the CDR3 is TGTGCCAGCAGTAGGGACAGGGATAATTCACCCCTCCACTTT.

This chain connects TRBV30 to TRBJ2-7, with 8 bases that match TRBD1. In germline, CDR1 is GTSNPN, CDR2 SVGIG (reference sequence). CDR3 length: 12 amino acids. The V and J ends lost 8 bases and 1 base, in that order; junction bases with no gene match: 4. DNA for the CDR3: TGTGCCGGAGGACAGGGATCCTACGAGCAGTACTTC. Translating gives CAGGQGSYEQYF. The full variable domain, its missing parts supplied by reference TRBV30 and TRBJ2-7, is SQTIHQWPATLVQPVGSPLSLECTVEGTSNPNLYWYRQAAGRGLQLLFYSVGIGQISSEVPQNLSASRPQDRQFILSSKKLLLSDSGFYLCAGGQGSYEQYFGPGTRLTVT.

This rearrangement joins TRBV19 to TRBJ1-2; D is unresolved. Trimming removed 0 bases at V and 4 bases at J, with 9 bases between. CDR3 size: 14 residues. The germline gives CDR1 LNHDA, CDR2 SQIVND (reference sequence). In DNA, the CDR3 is TGTGCCAGTAGTATAGAACCGGGTATCTATGGCTACACCTTC. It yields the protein CASSIEPGIYGYTF.

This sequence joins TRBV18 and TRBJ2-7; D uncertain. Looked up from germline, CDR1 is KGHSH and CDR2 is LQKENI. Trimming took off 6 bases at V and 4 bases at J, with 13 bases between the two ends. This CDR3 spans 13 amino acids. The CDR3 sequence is CASSFSPNYEQYF. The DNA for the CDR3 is TGTGCCAGCTCCTTCTCGCCCAATTACGAGCAGTACTTC.

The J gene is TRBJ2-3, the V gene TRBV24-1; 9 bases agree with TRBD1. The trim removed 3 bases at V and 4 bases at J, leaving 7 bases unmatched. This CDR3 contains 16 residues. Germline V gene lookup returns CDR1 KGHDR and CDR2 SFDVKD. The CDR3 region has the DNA TGTGCCACCAGTGATATACCGGGACAGGGTGCAGATACGCAGTATTTT. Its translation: CATSDIPGQGADTQYF.

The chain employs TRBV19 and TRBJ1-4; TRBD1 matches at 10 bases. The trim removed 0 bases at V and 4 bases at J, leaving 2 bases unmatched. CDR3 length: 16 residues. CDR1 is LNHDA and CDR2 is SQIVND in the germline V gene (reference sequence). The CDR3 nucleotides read TGTGCCAGTAGTATAGACCGGACAGGGGGTAATGAAAAACTGTTTTTT. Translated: CASSIDRTGGNEKLFF.